These 8 T cell receptor beta chains were sequenced from one sample in a study of yellow fever vaccine responses in identical twins. TCRdb passed the RT-PCR reads through MiXCR, listing each CDR3 protein once. The table lists approximately 6,900 distinct CDR3 sequences, 84% of them singletons, with 3% to 4% in the top ten. The sequencing here drew on T cells from blood (PBMCs), unsorted or a sorted subset (not recorded which), taken before or after yellow fever vaccination (not recorded which). All receptors derive from a woman between 18 and 30 years old who received the yellow fever vaccine.

V usage is TRBV23-1 and J usage is TRBJ1-3; no clear D. TRBV23-1 is an ORF; its function is uncertain. The CDR3 extends over 14 amino acids. V shed 4 bases and J shed 0 bases, with 7 bases lying between them. CDR3 sequence: CASSRVPSGNTIYF. The CDR3 DNA follows: TGCGCCAGCAGTCGGGTACCCTCTGGAAACACCATATATTTT.

V usage is TRBV11-1 and J usage is TRBJ2-1; D not resolved. CDR1 is SGHAT, CDR2 FQDESV, per germline (reference sequence). Trimming stripped 3 bases from V and 7 bases from J, with 10 bases between. This CDR3 comprises 13 residues. This CDR3 reads CASSFLVENEQFF. The CDR3 DNA reads TGTGCCAGCAGCTTTTTAGTGGAAAATGAGCAGTTCTTC.

J is TRBJ2-7 and V is TRBV11-1, with no clear D. V lost 2 bases, J lost 2 bases, and 13 bases lay in between. CDR1 is SGHAT, CDR2 FQDESV, per germline (reference sequence). The CDR3 covers 15 residues. The CDR3, as DNA: TGTGCCAGCAGCTTAAGGTCTCCCACTCCCTACGAGCAGTACTTC. Translation gives CASSLRSPTPYEQYF.

The rearrangement links TRBV20-1 to TRBJ2-7; no reliable D call. Trimming removed 5 bases from V and 6 bases from J, with 8 bases in between. CDR1 and CDR2 from the germline V gene are DFQATT and SNEGSKA (reference sequence). The CDR3 length is 10 residues. The CDR3 DNA follows: TGCAGTGCTCCTAGTCTCGAGCAGTACTTC. Its translation: CSAPSLEQYF.

This chain joins TRBV11-3 and TRBJ1-5; possible D gene TRBD1, 5 bases. Between the trimmed V and J ends, which lost 2 bases and 6 bases, there was a span of 8 bases. This CDR3 spans 13 amino acids. Per the germline V gene, CDR1 is SGHNT and CDR2 is YENEEA. Written as DNA, the CDR3 is TGTGCCAGCAGCTTATATGGGGGTCAGCCCCAGCATTTT. This codes for CASSLYGGQPQHF.

The table lists this clonotype with a few counts. This CDR3 is CASSQGQVNSPLHF. CDR3 bases: TGCGCCAGCAGCCAAGGACAGGTCAATTCACCCCTCCACTTT. The chain is built from TRBV4-1 and TRBJ1-6; a possible D gene is TRBD1 (6 bases). The CDR3 loop spans 14 amino acids. Trimming took 1 base from V and 7 from J, leaving 8 bases between them. From germline, CDR1 is MGHRA and CDR2 YSYEKL.

The chain employs TRBV19 and TRBJ2-1, with TRBD2 identical over 7 bases. Germline CDR1 and CDR2: LNHDA and SQIVND (reference sequence). The CDR3 runs 12 residues. V trimming: 3 bases; J trimming: 9 bases; junction bases outside the gene matches: 2. The CDR3 loop reads CASSIREGEQFF. CDR3 DNA sequence: TGTGCCAGTAGTATCAGGGAGGGTGAGCAGTTCTTC.

This clonotype was counted only a few times. The chain joins TRBV7-9 to TRBJ2-5; D is unresolved. V was trimmed by 5 bases and J by 5 bases, leaving 12 bases between them. Germline CDR1 SEHNR, CDR2 FQNEAQ (reference sequence). There are 13 residues in the CDR3. The CDR3 region is CASSPDVKETQYF. The CDR3 DNA reads as TGTGCCAGCAGCCCGGACGTTAAGGAGACCCAGTACTTC.